The subject of this entry is one T cell receptor beta chain. Its antigen is currently unknown. This entry belongs to a study of OX40 agonist ivuxolimab in advanced cancers. The overall study: Patients in dose escalation had liver, melanoma, kidney or head and neck cancers.

General study points: Clonal expansion was seen in CD4+ and CD8+ blood T cells by week 6 at 0.1 to 3.0 mg/kg.

Trimming cost V 5 bases and J 2 bases, with 15 bases left between them. Germline V gene lookup returns CDR1 SGHTS and CDR2 YDEGEE. The CDR3 has 15 residues. Produced via immunoSEQ multiplex PCR; TCRdb's table is partial and in-frame only. The table shows some 100,000 clones, with around 80% occurring only once. The sample was CD4+ or CD8+ T cells sorted from blood, taken in a trial of the OX40 agonist ivuxolimab. V and J are TRBV5-8 and TRBJ2-3; TRBD1 is a possible D gene (6 bases). The TCR comes from an adult with an advanced solid tumor such as melanoma, head and neck, liver or kidney cancer. This CDR3 is CASRSGQPTTDTQYF. CDR3 coding DNA: TGTGCCAGCAGATCCGGACAGCCGACCACAGATACGCAGTATTTT.